This T cell receptor (beta chain) stems from a study of T cells in Graves' hyperthyroidism and ophthalmopathy (dated by TCRdb to between 2018 and 2021). At the level of the whole study: Peripheral blood was sampled at the time of initial diagnosis, prior to any treatment. An independent validation cohort of 18 to 20 hyperthyroidism patients and about 16 patients who later progressed to ophthalmopathy tested prospective prediction of ophthalmopathy. In addition, the study compared T-cell repertoires in thyroid tissue and in blood from about six Graves' hyperthyroidism patients. The 90 to 100 discovery patients were randomly split 7:3 into training and test sets. To identify TCR V-J signatures that set the groups apart, the researchers used a discovery cohort of 90 to 100 patients, made up of 40 to 45 with Graves' ophthalmopathy and around 58 with stable Graves' hyperthyroidism. TCR Vbeta CDR3 sequencing of 120 to 150 peripheral blood samples (around 45 ophthalmopathy, 70 to 85 hyperthyroidism and approximately 17 progressor patients) is reported in the paper. After sampling, hyperthyroidism patients received methimazole starting at 30 mg daily, and ophthalmopathy patients received high-dose intravenous methylprednisolone.

The CDR3, from cysteine to phenylalanine, totals 12 residues. Solely the CDR3 DNA is kept, with 36 bases framed from the first base. Deletion took 10 bases off V and 7 bases off J, with a span of 14 bases between the germline ends. Per the germline V gene, MNHEY is the CDR1 and SVGEGT is the CDR2. Ophthalmopathy patients had moderately to severely active disease, Clinical Activity Score of at least 3, NOSPECS grade of at least 4, and duration under 3 months. Patients with uncontrolled infections, other autoimmune diseases, pregnancy or lactation were excluded. Diagnoses were based on clinical symptoms, serum thyroxine and TRAb, thyroid ultrasound and orbital computed tomography. PBMCs were isolated from more than 8 ml of fresh peripheral blood by Ficoll-Paque density gradient centrifugation. Total RNA was extracted using Trizol reagent, and RNA quality was assessed on an Agilent 2100 Bioanalyzer.

The TCR beta CDR3 regions were amplified from RNA transcripts. The first round of RT-PCR for the TCR CDR3 was performed with the HTBI primer set and the Qiagen OneStep RT-PCR kit. Libraries were constructed in a second round of multiplex PCR, after which size selection and purification were carried out. Paired-end sequencing of the libraries was performed with 100 bp reads on an Illumina HiSeq2000. The authors processed their data as follows. SOAPnuke was used to process the raw data, with reads discarded if the reads contained adapters or uncalled bases, had a mean Phred below 15, or lacked an exact constant-primer or identifier match. High-quality paired reads were merged using COPE v1.2.5, and each unique nucleotide sequence was defined as a clonotype. Clonotypes were aligned to IMGT TRBV, TRBD and TRBJ reference segments using MiTCR v1.1. The analysis was restricted to V-J combinations with a frequency above 0.0001, which together covered about 99% of the repertoires. The TCS score was defined as the ratio of F50 (clonal expansion) to E x V (chaos), calculated using BLOSUM62-based TCRdist between CDR3 peptides within each V-J. Welch's t-statistics and random forest reduced fewer than 600 V-J features to about 13, which were used in a naive Bayes classifier (R e1071). The public reads were quality trimmed at Q25 with fastp and then assembled into clones with MiXCR by TCRdb, keeping productive beta chains. CDR3 protein sequences are deduplicated, and each keeps its most common genes and DNA. The authors' filters were not applied to this entry. The sample records around 290,000 distinct CDR3 sequences, over 15% of which are singletons. Jointly, the top ten make up about 50% of the sample.

What the work shows at the level of the full study, not this receptor alone: A model built on a 13 V-J signature distinguished ophthalmopathy from stable hyperthyroidism, reaching 85% to 90% sensitivity and around 82% specificity in cross-validation and 80%/75% in testing. Most expanded thyroid clonotypes (frequency above 0.001) were also detected in blood, a finding suggesting that blood repertoires may reflect thyroid immune responses. During validation, the model predicted progression to ophthalmopathy a median of around 7 months ahead of onset, with 60% to 71% sensitivity and about 75% specificity. Sample size was not statistically predetermined, and investigators were not blinded to group allocation.

This clonotype was detected ten times or more. Its antigen remains undetermined. No base-level quality is on record; no much larger clone is a single base apart. This chain joins TRBV6-2 or TRBV6-3 to TRBJ2-1, and the D gene may be TRBD2, 5 bases matching. This clonotype originated in a woman aged 55-75 years with Graves' ophthalmopathy. The material sequenced was blood. The nucleotide sequence reads TGTGCCACCACTAGGATGGGTAATGAGCAGTTCTTC. Translated, it gives CATTRMGNEQFF.